This T cell receptor beta chain was observed in a study of blood T cells in healthy people across ages. Study-level results: No one knew whether donors had CMV, which possibly confounded expanded clonotype changes.

Through a sample-barcoded 5' primer and a J-beta primer mix, a second PCR was run for roughly 6 to 12 cycles. TCRdb redid the calling of the 5' RACE reads with MiXCR, one entry per CDR3 protein. The table shows approximately 800,000 distinct CDR3 sequences, with approximately 35% occurring only once. Trimming took off 0 bases at V and 7 bases at J, with 25 bases between the two ends. The CDR3 totals 19 residues. Germline V gives CDR1 LGHNA, CDR2 YSLEER. The table lists this clonotype with a few counts. Its cognate antigen is unknown. Sequencing was carried out using blood. The J gene is TRBJ2-1, the V gene TRBV4-3; D might be TRBD2 (7 bases). This receptor was identified in a man between 18 and 29 years old in good health. The CDR3 region is CASSQDPHGGGGADNEQFF. The CDR3 DNA follows: TGCGCCAGCAGCCAAGATCCGCACGGAGGTGGGGGGGCCGATAATGAGCAGTTCTTC.